This T cell receptor beta chain came from a study of cytomegalovirus exposure and HLA in healthy donors. Study information: From donors who were HLA-typed, an early data release held about 85 million unique TCRs.

There are 11 residues in the CDR3. The V and J ends lost 3 bases and 4 bases respectively, with 6 bases between them. The germline CDR1 and CDR2 sequences are DFQATT and SNEGSKA (reference sequence). A word on this clone: What it binds is not known.

Regarding the study as a whole: Among CMV-associated TCR beta chains, most appeared HLA-restricted in a later analysis. Immune exposure was documented only through CMV serostatus.

It was with 60 Vbeta and 13 Jbeta primers that the PCR ran. Clones were read by immunoSEQ multiplex PCR, and TCRdb kept only the in-frame ones, dropping some. This repertoire comprises some 200,000 clones; its ten largest clones make up roughly 1.1%. This TCR came from a girl aged 2-10 years in good health and CMV-seropositive. Sequencing used PBMCs. V usage is TRBV20-1 and J usage is TRBJ1-2; the D is unclear. CDR3 region: CSASLGYGYTF. The CDR3 DNA follows: TGCAGTGCTAGTCTAGGCTATGGCTACACCTTC.